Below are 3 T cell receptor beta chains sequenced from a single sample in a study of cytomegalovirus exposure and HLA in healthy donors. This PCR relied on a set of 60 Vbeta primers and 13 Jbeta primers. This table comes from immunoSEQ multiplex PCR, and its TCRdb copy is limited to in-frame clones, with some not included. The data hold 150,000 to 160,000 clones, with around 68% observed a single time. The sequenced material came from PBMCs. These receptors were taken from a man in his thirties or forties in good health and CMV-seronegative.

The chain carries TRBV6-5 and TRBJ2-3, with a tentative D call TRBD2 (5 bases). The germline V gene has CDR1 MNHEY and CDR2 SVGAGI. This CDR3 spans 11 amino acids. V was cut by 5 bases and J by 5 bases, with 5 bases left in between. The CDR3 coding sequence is TGTGCCAGCAGTAGCGGAGATACGCAGTATTTT. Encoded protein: CASSSGDTQYF.

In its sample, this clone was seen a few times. Written as DNA, the CDR3 is TGTGCCAGCAGCCAAGATAAACAGATCTATGGCTACACCTTC. Amino acids: CASSQDKQIYGYTF. The V gene is TRBV4-2, the J gene TRBJ1-2; no clear D. Per the germline V gene, CDR1 is LGHNA and CDR2 is YNFKEQ. V lost 0 bases and J 4 bases, leaving 9 bases between the germline ends. CDR3 length equals 14 residues.

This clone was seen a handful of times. The CDR3 nucleotides are TGTGCCAGCAGTCGACGGGACAGGGCGTACGGTCAGCCCCAGCATTTT. Encoded protein: CASSRRDRAYGQPQHF. The chain links TRBV28 to TRBJ1-5; 9 positions match TRBD1. The CDR3 is 16 amino acids. CDR1 is MDHEN, CDR2 SYDVKM, per germline. V lost 5 bases and J lost 6; bases outside the gene matches: 11.